These 14 T cell receptor beta chains share one sample of origin, sequenced in a study of blood T cell repertoires in COVID-19. Clones were read by immunoSEQ multiplex PCR, and TCRdb kept only the in-frame ones, dropping some. Of 170,000 or so clones listed, roughly 90% are singletons. The sample comprised PBMCs or T cells enriched from blood (not recorded which). The receptors were gathered from a woman aged 45-59 years who had recovered from COVID-19.

The J gene is TRBJ2-5, the V gene TRBV28; TRBD1 aligns across 8 bases. The CDR3 extends over 16 amino acids. Germline CDR1 and CDR2: MDHEN and SYDVKM. Germline trimming cut 5 bases from V and 0 bases from J; bases unmatched to any gene: 8. The CDR3 region is CASSATGGLYQETQYF. CDR3 DNA sequence: TGTGCCAGCAGTGCCACAGGGGGGCTGTACCAAGAGACCCAGTACTTC.

The V and J genes are TRBV5-4 and TRBJ2-1, with TRBD2 as a possible D gene (5 bases). Germline V gene data show CDR1 as SGHNT and CDR2 as YYREEE (reference sequence). This CDR3 region has 15 residues. V lost 6 bases to trimming and J lost 11 bases, with 24 bases between them. The chain's CDR3 is CASTNLVRDGTQQFF. CDR3 DNA: TGTGCCAGCACCAATCTCGTGAGGGATGGCACCCAGCAGTTCTTC.

The sample holds one count of this clone. This rearrangement joins TRBV24-1 to TRBJ2-7; the match to TRBD1 covers 8 bases. The CDR3 sequence is 15 residues long. Germline-derived CDR1 and CDR2 are KGHDR and SFDVKD. The ends lost 2 bases at V and 5 bases at J; junction bases unmatched: 7. The CDR3 loop is CATSDSPDRGHEQYF. DNA of the CDR3: TGTGCCACCAGTGATTCCCCAGACAGGGGCCACGAGCAGTACTTC.

This chain links TRBV29-1 with TRBJ1-2; perhaps TRBD1 as D (5 bases). The CDR3 spans 13 residues. With 1 base removed from V and 2 bases from J, the gap between germline ends came to 8 bases. Germline lookup yields CDR1 SQVTM and CDR2 ANQGSEA. The CDR3: CSVEGQHNYGYTF. The CDR3 region has the DNA TGCAGCGTTGAAGGACAGCACAACTATGGCTACACCTTC.

The genes are TRBV19 and TRBJ1-2; TRBD1 aligns across 7 bases. The V and J ends lost 4 bases and 3 bases, in that order; junction bases with no gene match: 5. CDR1 and CDR2 from the germline V gene are LNHDA and SQIVND (reference sequence). This CDR3 has 14 amino acids. CDR3 coding DNA: TGTGCCAGTAGTAGGACCGGGACAGACTATGGCTACACCTTC. It yields the protein CASSRTGTDYGYTF.

This clone was detected only once. The CDR3 DNA follows: TGTGCCAGCAGTTTGGGTTGGAGGGATAAACCCCTCCACTTT. Protein: CASSLGWRDKPLHF. The chain joins TRBV27 to TRBJ1-6; D gene unclear. The CDR3 has 14 residues. V lost 3 bases to trimming and J lost 12 bases, with 15 bases between them. CDR1 is MNHEY and CDR2 is SMNVEV in the germline V gene (reference sequence).

This chain links TRBV4-1 with TRBJ2-1, with 8 bases that match TRBD1. The trim removed 6 bases at V and 3 bases at J, leaving 7 bases unmatched. CDR1 is MGHRA and CDR2 is YSYEKL in the germline V gene. This CDR3 is built from 15 residues. This CDR3 reads CASRHQGARYNEQFF. CDR3 nucleotides: TGCGCCAGCAGACATCAGGGGGCTCGCTACAATGAGCAGTTCTTC.

The chain couples TRBV2 to TRBJ2-1; D perhaps matches TRBD1 (6 bases). The V end was cut by 7 bases, the J end by 3 bases, with 16 bases between. There are 15 residues in the CDR3. Per germline, CDR1 SNHLY and CDR2 FYNNEI. The CDR3: CASTVGTSGYNEQFF. CDR3 nucleotide sequence: TGTGCCAGCACGGTAGGGACAAGTGGCTACAATGAGCAGTTCTTC.

For the CDR3, the DNA is TGTGCCAGCAGTTTTGGCAGGGACACCGGGGAGCTGTTTTTT. It codes for CASSFGRDTGELFF. The chain links TRBV27 to TRBJ2-2, with D perhaps TRBD1 (5 bases). Germline CDR1 is MNHEY and CDR2 is SMNVEV (reference sequence). The ends were cut back, 3 bases at V and 3 bases at J, with 8 bases in the middle. The CDR3 extends over 14 amino acids.

J is TRBJ2-4 and V is TRBV12-1; the table's D gene call, TRBD2, was not cross checked with the DNA. TRBV12-1 represents a pseudogene. The CDR3 is made up of 15 amino acids. For the CDR3, the DNA is TGTGCCAGCAGTGAGGGAGCGGGAGGCAAAAACATTCAGTACTTC. Translation gives CASSEGAGGKNIQYF.

The chain links TRBV30 to TRBJ1-6; D uncertain. CDR1 is GTSNPN, CDR2 SVGIG, per germline (reference sequence). CDR3 size: 15 residues. The germline V and J ends were trimmed by 8 bases and 9 bases, with 23 bases remaining between them. CDR3: CAHKETVPNFSPLHF. The CDR3 nucleotides read TGTGCCCATAAGGAGACGGTTCCTAATTTTTCACCCCTCCACTTT.

The chain employs TRBV24-1 and TRBJ2-1; 11 nucleotides agree with TRBD2. Germline CDR1 and CDR2: KGHDR and SFDVKD. V lost 4 bases to trimming and J lost 8 bases; unmatched junction nucleotides: 9. This CDR3 contains 16 residues. CDR3 coding DNA: TGTGCCACCAGTGACCATACTAGCGGGAGAGTATATGAGCAGTTCTTC. Translated: CATSDHTSGRVYEQFF.

This sequence joins TRBV19 and TRBJ1-1; 9 positions match TRBD1. The CDR3 loop spans 14 amino acids. Germline values: CDR1 LNHDA, CDR2 SQIVND (reference sequence). Unmatched junction bases numbered 2, after V lost 6 bases and J lost 0 bases. In DNA form, the CDR3 reads TGTGCCAGTAGAGGGACAGGGTTGAACACTGAAGCTTTCTTT. Amino acids: CASRGTGLNTEAFF.

The gene calls are TRBV6-1 and TRBJ1-1; D perhaps matches TRBD1 (6 bases). V was shortened by 2 bases and J by 3 bases, with 13 bases between the two germline ends. The CDR3 runs to 15 residues. CDR1 is MNHNS and CDR2 is SASEGT in the germline V gene. DNA for the CDR3: TGTGCCAGCAGTGAACAGGCGGGGGCATACACTGAAGCTTTCTTT. It specifies CASSEQAGAYTEAFF.